This T cell receptor (beta chain) was observed in a study of Graves' ophthalmopathy and Graves' hyperthyroidism (dated by TCRdb to 2016 to 2019). Study-wide context: Peripheral blood was collected at initial diagnosis, prior to any treatment. To explore V-J signatures distinguishing ophthalmopathy from hyperthyroidism, a discovery set of under 110 patients (fewer than 45 ophthalmopathy, 57 stable hyperthyroidism) was enrolled. In total, 135 blood samples were TCR-sequenced: around 42 ophthalmopathy, under 85 hyperthyroidism and roughly 17 hyperthyroidism-to-ophthalmopathy patients. An independent validation cohort comprised roughly 20 hyperthyroidism patients and some 16 patients who later progressed from hyperthyroidism to ophthalmopathy. The 85 to 100 discovery patients were randomly split 7:3 into training and test sets. Following sampling, methimazole starting at 30 mg daily was administered to hyperthyroidism patients, and high-dose intravenous methylprednisolone was administered to ophthalmopathy patients. In roughly 6 hyperthyroidism patients, T-cell repertoires of thyroid tissue and blood were compared. The study used TCR beta repertoire signatures to distinguish Graves' ophthalmopathy from Graves' hyperthyroidism and to predict progression to ophthalmopathy. Overall results and qualifications from the work: Sample size was not predetermined statistically, and investigators were not blinded to group allocation. In validation, the model predicted ophthalmopathy progression with 55% to 71% sensitivity and roughly 72% specificity; fewer than 15 predicted patients were CT-confirmed with GO in a median of around 6 months. In cross-validation, the 13-signature model distinguished ophthalmopathy from stable hyperthyroidism with around 90% sensitivity and about 81% specificity, while in the test set the corresponding values were about 80% and 75%. Most expanded thyroid clonotypes with frequency above 0.001 were also detected in blood, suggesting blood repertoires may reflect the thyroid immune response.

At least ten counts were recorded for this clonotype. Its antigen remains unidentified. No base quality information exists; no much larger clone differs at one position. For repertoire sequencing, the TCR beta CDR3 regions were amplified from RNA transcripts. A first-round RT-PCR used HTBI primers with the Qiagen OneStep RT-PCR kit, followed by a second-round multiplex PCR, size selection and purification. Libraries were sequenced paired-end with 100 bp reads on an Illumina HiSeq2000. Processing in the source paper ran as follows. SOAPnuke was used for read processing, and reads with adapters, uncalled bases, a mean Phred below 15, or no exact constant-primer or identifier match were discarded. COPE v1.2.5 was used to merge high-quality paired reads. Each unique nucleotide sequence was treated as a clonotype, and MiTCR v1.1 was used to align the clonotypes to the IMGT TRB V, D and J references. The analysis was limited to V-J combinations with a frequency above 0.0001, which together covered just over 98% of the repertoires. For each V-J combination, a TCR clonal expansion and chaos score was defined as the ratio of F50 clonal expansion to chaos observed in the TCRdist matrix. Welch's t-statistics and random forest were used to reduce features to about a dozen V-J combinations, which were fed into a naive Bayes classifier. Thyroid-blood repertoire similarity was quantified with the Morisita-Horn index. TCRdb cleaned the public reads at Q25 with fastp, built clones with MiXCR and kept in-frame beta chains. When rows share a CDR3 protein, they turn into one entry using the most common DNA and genes. TCRdb's processing, not the authors', yielded these V and J calls. The sample table lists about 220,000 distinct CDR3 sequences, about a fifth of them with a count of one. The top ten hold roughly 44% of the sample.

The ophthalmopathy patients had moderately to severely active disease, with a Clinical Activity Score of 3 or higher, a NOSPECS grade of 4 or higher, and a disease duration of less than 3 months. Anyone with other autoimmune diseases, uncontrolled infections, pregnancy or lactation was excluded from the study. Diagnosis was based on clinical symptoms, serum thyroxine, TRAb, thyroid ultrasound and orbital computed tomography. Using Ficoll-Paque density gradient centrifugation, PBMCs were isolated from 8.5 to 10 ml of fresh peripheral blood. Total RNA was extracted with Trizol reagent and quality-checked on an Agilent 2100 Bioanalyzer. CDR1 and CDR2, looked up from the germline V gene (reference sequence), are GTSNPN and SVGIG. Trimming at the junction amounts to 1 base on V and 3 bases on J, and the germline ends lie 10 bases apart. Measured from the cysteine to the phenylalanine, the CDR3 is 13 residues long. The sequence is cut down to CDR3 DNA, 39 bases in frame from base 1.

The receptor's source is a woman in her fifties or sixties with Graves' ophthalmopathy. Donor details come from another sample of the same person, matched by shared clones. This chain joins TRBV30 to TRBJ2-7, with no D gene named confidently. The source material was peripheral blood. This receptor has the CDR3 CAWSAVGFYEQYF. In nucleotide form, the sequence is TGTGCCTGGAGTGCAGTGGGGTTCTACGAGCAGTACTTC.